This TCR beta chain comes out of a study of blood T cells in healthy people across ages. Study information: About one barcoded beta molecule per two T cells came from capture by template switching. Study results and limitations: Unsorted PBMCs ruled out conclusive naive versus antigen-experienced comparison.

Only a few counts were recorded for this clonotype. Its antigen is currently unknown. The authors ran a second PCR of 7 to 11 cycles using a sample-barcoded 5' primer and a J-beta primer mix. From the 5' RACE reads, TCRdb called clonotypes with MiXCR, one entry per CDR3 protein. This sample yields over 1,500,000 distinct CDR3 sequences, of which 49% are seen a single time; roughly 2% belongs to the top ten. This CDR3 contains 13 residues. Germline V CDR1 and CDR2: KGHDR, SFDVKD. Trimming left V 3 bases short and J 5 bases short, with 8 bases between. What was sequenced was blood. This chain links TRBV24-1 with TRBJ2-3; unclear D gene. This sequence originates from a woman in her thirties or forties in good health. For the CDR3, the DNA is TGTGCCACCAGTGATGGGTGGGGAGATACGCAGTATTTT. This encodes CATSDGWGDTQYF.